The 13 T cell receptor beta chains reported below all come from one sample, sequenced in a study of T cells expressing NK-cell markers. From the 5' RACE reads, TCRdb lists one entry per CDR3 protein and no DNA. The specimen's table records roughly 180,000 distinct CDR3 sequences. Sequenced input: blood T cells: a sorted CD56 or NKG2C T cell subset, CD4+ or CD8+ T cells, or bulk PBMC T cells (not recorded which). The receptors derive from a woman aged 18 to 75 in good health.

The J gene is TRBJ1-2, the V gene TRBV5-1; the D call from TCRdb, TRBD1, cannot be confirmed without DNA. Germline V gene sequence: CDR1 SGHRS, CDR2 YFSETQ. The CDR3 is 14 residues long. CDR3 protein: CASSGGTGDYGYTF.

V gene TRBV3-1 combines with J gene TRBJ2-2; absent DNA, TCRdb's TRBD2 call cannot be checked. The CDR3 is 19 residues long. Looked up from germline, CDR1 is LGHDT and CDR2 is YNNKEL (reference sequence). This chain's CDR3 is CASSQTGTSGGARTGELFF.

V gene TRBV14 combines with J gene TRBJ1-4. Germline assignment: CDR1 SGHDN and CDR2 FVKESK. The CDR3 runs to 16 residues. CDR3 sequence: CASSFGLIANNEKLFF.

The J gene is TRBJ2-1, the V gene TRBV7-9. Per the germline V gene, CDR1 is SEHNR and CDR2 is FQNEAQ (reference sequence). The CDR3 runs to 11 residues. CDR3 in amino acids: CASSSRREQFF.

The rearrangement links TRBV3-1 to TRBJ1-1. This CDR3 is 15 amino acids long. Per the germline V gene, CDR1 is LGHDT and CDR2 is YNNKEL (reference sequence). This CDR3 is CASSPPWQPNTEAFF.

J is TRBJ1-4 and V is TRBV7-2; TCRdb's assignment of TRBD1 cannot be checked, as there is no DNA. Germline lookup yields CDR1 SGHTA and CDR2 FQGNSA. The CDR3 is made up of 15 amino acids. This CDR3 reads CASRRQGEGDEKLFF.

The chain links TRBV7-9 to TRBJ2-2; TCRdb indicates TRBD2, and absent DNA this call remains unverified. The CDR3 is 15 residues long. Germline values: CDR1 SEHNR, CDR2 FQNEAQ (reference sequence). The CDR3 loop reads CASTLAGGRGGELFF.

The CDR3 loop reads CSARGTGGYNSPLHF. This chain connects TRBV20-1 to TRBJ1-6; TCRdb's assignment of TRBD1 cannot be checked, as there is no DNA. The CDR3 runs to 15 residues. Per the germline V gene, CDR1 is DFQATT and CDR2 is SNEGSKA (reference sequence).

CDR3 amino acids: CASSIRGRDQPQHF. The rearrangement joins TRBV7-8 to TRBJ1-5; as DNA is missing, the TRBD1 call by TCRdb cannot be tested. The CDR3 runs 14 residues. Germline CDR1 and CDR2: SGHVS and FQNEAQ.

The chain joins TRBV2 to TRBJ2-3; without DNA, the TCRdb call of TRBD2 cannot be checked. CDR3 length equals 16 residues. In germline, CDR1 is SNHLY, CDR2 FYNNEI. Here the CDR3 reads CASTLLTSGSTDTQYF.

This chain connects TRBV5-1 to TRBJ2-3. There are 12 residues in the CDR3. Germline CDR1 SGHRS, CDR2 YFSETQ. The chain's CDR3 is CASSEQRDTQYF.

The rearrangement joins TRBV7-2 to TRBJ2-6; TCRdb names TRBD1, which stays unverified in the absence of DNA. Per the germline V gene, CDR1 is SGHTA and CDR2 is FQGNSA. The CDR3 length is 16 residues. The CDR3 region is CASSRQGVTGANVLTF.

V and J are TRBV29-1 and TRBJ2-4. Germline loops: CDR1 SQVTM, CDR2 ANQGSEA. The CDR3 spans 12 residues. CDR3: CSVEGGKNIQYF.